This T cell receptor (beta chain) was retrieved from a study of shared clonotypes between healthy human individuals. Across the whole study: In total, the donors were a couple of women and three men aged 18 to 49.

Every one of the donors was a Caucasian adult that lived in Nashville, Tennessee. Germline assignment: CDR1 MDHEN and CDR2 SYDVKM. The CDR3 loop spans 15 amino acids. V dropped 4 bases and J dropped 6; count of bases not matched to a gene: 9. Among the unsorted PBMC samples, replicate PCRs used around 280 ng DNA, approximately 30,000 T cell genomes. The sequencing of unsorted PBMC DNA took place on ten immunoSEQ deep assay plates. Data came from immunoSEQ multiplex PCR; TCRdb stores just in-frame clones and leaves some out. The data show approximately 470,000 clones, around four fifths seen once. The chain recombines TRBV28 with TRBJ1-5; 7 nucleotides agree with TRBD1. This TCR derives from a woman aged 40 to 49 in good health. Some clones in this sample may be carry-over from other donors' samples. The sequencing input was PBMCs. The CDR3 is CASSSRGQGGQPQHF. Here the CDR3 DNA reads TGTGCCAGCAGTTCTCGGGGGCAGGGGGGTCAGCCCCAGCATTTT.